This TCR beta chain originates from a study of blood T cell repertoires in COVID-19. Turning to the study itself: Acute-phase and convalescent COVID-19 samples originated in the United States, Italy and Spain. PBMCs, B-cell-depleted T cells, or T cells were the source of the cDNA or gDNA that made up the material.

The CDR3 has 15 amino acids. Germline CDR1 MNHEY, CDR2 SMNVEV (reference sequence). Trimming cost V 0 bases and J 8 bases; bases outside gene matches: 3. Original data processing: The authors estimated nucleated cell counts from reference gene primer amplification. This table comes from immunoSEQ multiplex PCR, and its TCRdb copy is limited to in-frame clones, with some not included. The DNA gave D and trimming, while V, J and clone size come from that table. Of some 270,000 clones listed, more than 75% are singletons. This chain joins TRBV27 and TRBJ1-4; 10 bases match TRBD1. Sequencing input: peripheral blood. The clonotype originates from a man aged 35 to 55 with active or convalescent COVID-19. CDR3 sequence reads: CASSLSGGQGEKLFF. Here the CDR3 DNA reads TGTGCCAGCAGTTTATCAGGGGGACAGGGGGAAAAACTGTTTTTT. The full variable domain, completed using reference TRBV27 and TRBJ1-4, is EAQVTQNPRYLITVTGKKLTVTCSQNMNHEYMSWYRQDPGLGLRQIYYSMNVEVTDKGDVPEGYKVSRKEKRNFPLILESPSPNQTSLYFCASSLSGGQGEKLFFGSGTQLSVL.